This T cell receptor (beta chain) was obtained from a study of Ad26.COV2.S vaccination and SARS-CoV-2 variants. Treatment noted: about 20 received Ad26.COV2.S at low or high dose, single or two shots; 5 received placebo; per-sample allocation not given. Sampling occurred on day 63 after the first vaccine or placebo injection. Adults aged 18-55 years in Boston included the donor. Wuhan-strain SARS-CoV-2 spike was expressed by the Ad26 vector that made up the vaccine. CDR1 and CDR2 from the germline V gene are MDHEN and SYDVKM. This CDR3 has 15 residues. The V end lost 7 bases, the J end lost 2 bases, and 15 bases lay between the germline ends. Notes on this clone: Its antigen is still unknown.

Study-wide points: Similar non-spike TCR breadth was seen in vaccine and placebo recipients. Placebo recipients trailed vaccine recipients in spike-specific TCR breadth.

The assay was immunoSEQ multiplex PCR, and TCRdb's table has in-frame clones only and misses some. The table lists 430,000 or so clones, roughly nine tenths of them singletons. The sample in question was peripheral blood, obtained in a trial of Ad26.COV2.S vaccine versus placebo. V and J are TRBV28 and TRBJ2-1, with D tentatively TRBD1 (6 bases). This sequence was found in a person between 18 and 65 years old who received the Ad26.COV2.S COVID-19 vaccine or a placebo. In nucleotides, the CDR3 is TGTGCCAGCAACGACAGGCCCACTGCCTACAATGAGCAGTTCTTC. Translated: CASNDRPTAYNEQFF.